This T cell receptor (beta chain) was obtained from a study of post-analysis software for immune sequencing data. TCR beta cDNA libraries included unique molecular identifiers. With about 0.95 to 10 million T cells as the source, roughly 0.5 million cDNA molecules resulted. One entry per CDR3 protein results from TCRdb running MiXCR on the PCR reads. The table includes roughly 580,000 distinct CDR3 sequences, 40% to 50% detected once. Germline-derived CDR1 and CDR2 are MNHEY and SVGAGI. CDR3 length: 19 amino acids. V shed 0 bases and J 1 base; nucleotides not matched to a gene: 14. To note about this clonotype: Its cognate antigen is unknown.

Findings of the study overall: Roughly 5 TRBV segments, TRBV5-6, TRBV5-1 and TRBV20-1 among them, were found more frequent in patients than controls. Among multiple sclerosis patients, normalized Chao1 diversity was significantly below that of controls. By F measure, strong co-clustering occurred among samples prepared in the same batch.

The V call is TRBV6-5, the J call TRBJ2-7; 8 bases agree with TRBD2. Specimen: blood. The clonotype comes from a girl aged 5-17 years with multiple sclerosis. CDR3 sequence: CASSYSYAGGGLVSYEQYF. CDR3 DNA sequence: TGTGCCAGCAGTTACTCTTACGCGGGAGGTGGGTTGGTGTCCTACGAGCAGTACTTC.